This paragraph reports one TCR beta chain. Its antigen is currently unknown. This sample was taken from a study of Ad26.COV2.S vaccination and SARS-CoV-2 variants. Study findings and constraints: Breadth of non-spike TCRs did not differ between vaccinees and placebo recipients. Assessments of TCR breadth and depth may have underestimated the total T cell responses. Spike-specific CD8+ and CD4+ T cell responses reportedly showed substantial breadth after vaccination. Vaccinated individuals (as opposed to placebo recipients) had higher spike-specific TCR breadth.

Produced via immunoSEQ multiplex PCR; TCRdb's table is partial and in-frame only. In the table there are 300,000 to 450,000 clones, under 95% of which are singletons. This clonotype originated in a human donor who had recovered from COVID-19. The sample was peripheral blood, taken after recovery from COVID-19.

The CDR3 bases are TGTGCCAGCAGCTCAACGGGACAGTCCACCTACGAGCAGTACTTC. Translated: CASSSTGQSTYEQYF. The chain employs TRBV13 and TRBJ2-7, with 7 bases fitting TRBD1. CDR1 and CDR2 (germline): PRHDT, FYEKMQ (reference sequence). The J segment lost 2 bases and the V segment lost 4 bases, leaving 8 bases of the junction unmatched. The CDR3 covers 15 residues. Full variable domain (outside the CDR3, taken from reference TRBV13 and TRBJ2-7): AAGVIQSPRHLIKEKRETATLKCYPIPRHDTVYWYQQGPGQDPQFLISFYEKMQSDKGSIPDRFSAQQFSDYHSELNMSSLELGDSALYFCASSSTGQSTYEQYFGPGTRLTVT.